This T cell receptor beta chain was obtained from a study of blood T cell repertoires in COVID-19. The overall study: Sites in the United States, Italy and Spain provided acute and convalescent COVID-19 samples.

This clone was seen more than once but under ten times. Generated by immunoSEQ multiplex PCR, the TCRdb table keeps only in-frame clones and is missing some. Here the sample spans 70,000 to 85,000 clones, roughly 86% being singletons. Looked up from germline, CDR1 is SGHRS and CDR2 is YFSETQ. Between the trimmed V and J ends, which lost 0 bases and 8 bases, there was a span of 9 bases. This CDR3 contains 13 residues. Specimen: peripheral blood. The origin of this receptor is an elderly woman in a cohort sampled during active or convalescent COVID-19. V is TRBV5-1 and J is TRBJ2-1, with no clear D. The DNA for the CDR3 is TGCGCCAGCAGCTTGGAACCAAGCCATGAGCAGTTCTTC. Protein product: CASSLEPSHEQFF.